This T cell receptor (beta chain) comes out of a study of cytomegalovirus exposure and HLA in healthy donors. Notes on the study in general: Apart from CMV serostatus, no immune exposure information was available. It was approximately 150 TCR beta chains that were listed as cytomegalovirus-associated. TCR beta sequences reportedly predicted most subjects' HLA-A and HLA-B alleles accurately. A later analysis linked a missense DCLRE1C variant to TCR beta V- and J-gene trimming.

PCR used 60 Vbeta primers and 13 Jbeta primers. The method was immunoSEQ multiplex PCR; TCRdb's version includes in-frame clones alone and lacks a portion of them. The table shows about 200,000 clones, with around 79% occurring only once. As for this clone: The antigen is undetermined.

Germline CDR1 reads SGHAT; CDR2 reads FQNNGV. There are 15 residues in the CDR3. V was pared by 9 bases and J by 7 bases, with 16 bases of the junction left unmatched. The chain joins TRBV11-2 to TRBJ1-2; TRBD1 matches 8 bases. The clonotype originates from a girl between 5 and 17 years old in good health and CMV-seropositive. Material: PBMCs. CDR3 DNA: TGTGCCAGTATCCCCCAAGTCGGACAGGGATCTGGCTACACCTTC. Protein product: CASIPQVGQGSGYTF.